The next 3 T cell receptor beta chains were all read from a single sample in a study of CD8 T cells in Susac syndrome. Reverse transcription of roughly 0.5 to 1 ug RNA was performed with random hexamers. MiXCR, applied by TCRdb to the immunoSEQ multiplex PCR reads, yields one record per CDR3 protein. The sample shows under 110,000 distinct CDR3 sequences, approximately 93% of them seen only once. The specimen sequenced was CD8+ T cells from PBMCs. The receptors derive from a human donor with Susac syndrome.

V is TRBV29-1 and J is TRBJ2-7; possible D gene TRBD1, 5 bases. V was cut by 6 bases and J by 7 bases, with 22 bases left in between. This CDR3 has 14 amino acids. Germline-derived CDR1 and CDR2 are SQVTM and ANQGSEA. The CDR3 loop is CSVVPQDHGTEQYF. The CDR3 DNA reads as TGCAGCGTAGTACCACAGGACCACGGAACGGAGCAGTACTTC.

This chain joins TRBV3-1 and TRBJ2-3; TRBD1 might be the D (6 bases). Germline-derived CDR1 and CDR2 are LGHDT and YNNKEL (reference sequence). The V end was cut by 0 bases, the J end by 0 bases, with 7 bases between. CDR3 length: 15 amino acids. Here the CDR3 reads CASSQEGASTDTQYF. The CDR3 nucleotides read TGTGCCAGCAGCCAAGAGGGGGCGAGCACAGATACGCAGTATTTT.

The chain links TRBV25-1 to TRBJ2-7, with D maybe TRBD1 (5 bases). The CDR3 spans 12 residues. The V and J ends lost 3 bases and 5 bases respectively, with 8 bases between them. Looked up from germline, CDR1 is MGHDK and CDR2 is SYGVNS. CDR3 region: CASSEFRDEQYF. In DNA form, the CDR3 reads TGTGCCAGCAGTGAGTTCAGGGACGAGCAGTACTTC.